Presented here are 7 T cell receptor beta chains from one specimen sequenced in a study of chemoradiotherapy in HPV16-positive cancers. TCRdb keeps only in-frame clones here, not all; method: immunoSEQ multiplex PCR. The data hold over 20,000 clones, with more than 75% observed a single time. Sequenced material: blood, taken from a patient who underwent chemoradiotherapy. The receptors were gathered from a human donor with HPV-associated anogenital cancer.

This clone has only a few counts. The chain joins TRBV12-5 to TRBJ2-3; TRBD2 might be the D (6 bases). V lost 1 base, J lost 1 base, and 21 bases lay in between. There are 19 residues in the CDR3. Germline CDR1 reads LGHNT; CDR2 reads FRNRAP. CDR3 bases: TGTGCTAGTGGTTTGGAAAACCCGACACATTGGGGGGGCACAGATACGCAGTATTTT. Translating gives CASGLENPTHWGGTDTQYF.

V is TRBV7-9 and J is TRBJ2-3; TRBD1 might be the D (7 bases). CDR3 length: 15 amino acids. The V gene's germline CDR1 is SEHNR and CDR2 FQNEAQ (reference sequence). The V end lost 8 bases, the J end lost 4 bases, and 19 bases lay between the germline ends. The CDR3 nucleotides read TGTGCCAGCGTCCAGGGGGGCGAGGGACCAGATACGCAGTATTTT. As protein: CASVQGGEGPDTQYF.

In its sample, this clone is medium-sized. No DNA is shown, since the ends of the CDR3 on it are uncertain; the CDR3 is the one TCRdb lists. The genes are TRBV4-2 and TRBJ2-7; the DNA was not compared with TRBD1, the D call given in the table. The CDR3 sequence runs 14 residues, both termini included. Germline lookup yields CDR1 LGHNA and CDR2 YNFKEQ. The CDR3 loop reads CASSQVGTGTMRYF.

This chain uses TRBV7-8 with TRBJ2-7; D unclear. There are 16 residues in the CDR3. CDR1 is SGHVS and CDR2 is FQNEAQ in the germline V gene. V was trimmed by 5 bases and J by 0 bases, leaving 17 bases between them. DNA of the CDR3: TGTGCCAGCAGCCCCAGACGAGCAATCCTCTCCTACGAGCAGTACTTC. Encoded protein: CASSPRRAILSYEQYF.

V usage is TRBV4-1 and J usage is TRBJ2-7; TRBD1 is a possible D gene (6 bases). The germline V gene has CDR1 MGHRA and CDR2 YSYEKL. The length of the CDR3 is 14 residues. Trimming took 2 bases from V and 3 from J, leaving 11 bases between them. The CDR3, as DNA: TGCGCCAGCAGCCAACCGGACAGCCGCTACGAGCAGTACTTC. Amino acids: CASSQPDSRYEQYF.

This clone was counted a few times. The chain joins TRBV7-9 to TRBJ2-2; TRBD1 matches 9 bases. The CDR3 has 15 residues. Germline loops: CDR1 SEHNR, CDR2 FQNEAQ (reference sequence). J gave up 5 bases and V 6 bases, and 7 bases lay outside the gene matches. This chain's CDR3 is CASSRTGGWTGELFF. DNA for the CDR3: TGTGCCAGCAGTCGTACAGGGGGCTGGACCGGGGAGCTGTTTTTT. The whole variable domain, remainder taken from reference TRBV7-9 and TRBJ2-2, is DTGVSQNPRHKITKRGQNVTFRCDPISEHNRLYWYRQTLGQGPEFLTYFQNEAQLEKSRLLSDRFSAERPKGSFSTLEIQRTEQGDSAMYLCASSRTGGWTGELFFGEGSRLTVL.

This chain links TRBV7-6 with TRBJ1-3; the D gene is possibly TRBD1 (5 bases). Trimming took off 3 bases at V and 2 bases at J, with 14 bases between the two ends. The CDR3 consists of 16 residues. The V gene's germline CDR1 is SGHVS and CDR2 FNYEAQ. The CDR3, as DNA: TGTGCCAGCAGCTTTAAGGGGTTCGGAGCTGGAAACACCATATATTTT. It codes for CASSFKGFGAGNTIYF.